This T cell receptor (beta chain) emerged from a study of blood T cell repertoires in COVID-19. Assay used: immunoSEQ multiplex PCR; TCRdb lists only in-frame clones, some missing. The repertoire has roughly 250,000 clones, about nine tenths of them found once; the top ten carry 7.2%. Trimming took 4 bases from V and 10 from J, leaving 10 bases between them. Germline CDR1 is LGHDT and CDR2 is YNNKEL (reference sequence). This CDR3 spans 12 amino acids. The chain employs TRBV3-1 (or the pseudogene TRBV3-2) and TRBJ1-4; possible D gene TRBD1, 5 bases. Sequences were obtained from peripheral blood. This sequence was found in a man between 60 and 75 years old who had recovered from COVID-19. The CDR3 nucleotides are TGTGCCAGCAGCCCAGGGTTTGGAAAACTGTTTTTT. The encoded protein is CASSPGFGKLFF.